This entry is about one T cell receptor beta chain. Its antigen is as yet unknown. These data belong to a study of T cells expressing NK-cell markers. General study results and limits: Dominant NKG2C+ clonotypes made up roughly 1.0-8% of CD8+ T cells in six donors. The CD3+CD56-NKG2C+ fraction of a few donors was also led by these clonotypes. HCMV specificity of the expanded NKG2C+ T cell clones stayed unclear.

TCRdb reprocessed the 5' RACE reads and stores each CDR3 protein as one record, lacking DNA. The sample has more than 400,000 distinct CDR3 sequences. CDR1 is SGDLS, CDR2 YYNGEE, per germline. The CDR3 has 15 amino acids. The source of this sequence is a woman aged 18-70 years in good health. Sequenced material: blood T cells: a sorted CD56 or NKG2C T cell subset, CD4+ or CD8+ T cells, or bulk PBMC T cells (not recorded which). The gene calls are TRBV9 and TRBJ2-1. Here the CDR3 reads CASSVEETNYNEQFF.